Given below is one T cell receptor (beta chain) in context. CDR3 length: 16 amino acids. In germline, CDR1 is SQVTM, CDR2 ANQGSEA. V dropped 2 bases and J dropped 0; count of bases not matched to a gene: 9. Primers included in the PCR were 60 Vbeta and 13 Jbeta primers. The method was immunoSEQ multiplex PCR; TCRdb's version includes in-frame clones alone and lacks a portion of them. Of some 110,000 clones listed, over 70% are singletons. The sample comes from a study of cytomegalovirus exposure and HLA in healthy donors. Sequenced: PBMCs. The chain employs TRBV29-1 and TRBJ1-1, with TRBD1 matching over 7 bases. The receptor's source is a woman younger than 30 in good health and CMV-seronegative. Here the CDR3 DNA reads TGCAGCGTTGAACCTAATTGGACAGGCTTGAACACTGAAGCTTTCTTT. This translates into CSVEPNWTGLNTEAFF.